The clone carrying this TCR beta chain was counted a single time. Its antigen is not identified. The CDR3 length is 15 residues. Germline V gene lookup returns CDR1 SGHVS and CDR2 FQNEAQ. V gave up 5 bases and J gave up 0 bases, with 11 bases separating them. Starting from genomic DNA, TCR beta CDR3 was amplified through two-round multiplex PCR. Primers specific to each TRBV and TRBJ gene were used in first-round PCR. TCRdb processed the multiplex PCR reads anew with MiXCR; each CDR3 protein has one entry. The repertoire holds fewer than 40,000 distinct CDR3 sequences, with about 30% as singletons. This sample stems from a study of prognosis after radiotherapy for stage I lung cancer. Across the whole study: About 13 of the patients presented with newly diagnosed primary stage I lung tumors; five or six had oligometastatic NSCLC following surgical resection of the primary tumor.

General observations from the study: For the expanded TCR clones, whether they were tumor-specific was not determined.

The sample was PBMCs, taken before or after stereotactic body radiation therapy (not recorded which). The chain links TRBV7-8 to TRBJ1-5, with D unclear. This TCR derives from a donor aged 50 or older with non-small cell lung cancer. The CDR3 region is CASSPRPSSNQPQHF. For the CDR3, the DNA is TGTGCCAGCAGCCCGAGGCCCAGTAGCAATCAGCCCCAGCATTTT.